The TCR beta chain under discussion was sequenced for a study of T cells after yellow fever vaccination. Findings and caveats of the study: Post-booster repertoires contained most primary-vaccination clones again (roughly 96% CD4, 88% CD8).

Using its own MiXCR run on the 5' RACE reads, TCRdb lists one record per CDR3 protein. The sample holds 450,000 to 600,000 distinct CDR3 sequences, approximately 15% seen once. Between the trimmed V and J ends, which lost 6 bases and 4 bases, there was a span of 18 bases. Germline values: CDR1 KGHSH, CDR2 LQKENI. CDR3 length equals 15 residues. For this clonotype: Its target is not known.

The starting material was PBMCs, obtained on the day of the yellow fever booster vaccination. The genes are TRBV18 and TRBJ2-5; TRBD2 is a possible D gene (6 bases). This receptor was taken from a man aged 25 to 40 who received the YFV17D yellow fever vaccine. The CDR3 region is CASSKEVAVIETQYF. The CDR3 DNA reads as TGTGCCAGCTCGAAGGAGGTAGCGGTAATAGAGACCCAGTACTTC.